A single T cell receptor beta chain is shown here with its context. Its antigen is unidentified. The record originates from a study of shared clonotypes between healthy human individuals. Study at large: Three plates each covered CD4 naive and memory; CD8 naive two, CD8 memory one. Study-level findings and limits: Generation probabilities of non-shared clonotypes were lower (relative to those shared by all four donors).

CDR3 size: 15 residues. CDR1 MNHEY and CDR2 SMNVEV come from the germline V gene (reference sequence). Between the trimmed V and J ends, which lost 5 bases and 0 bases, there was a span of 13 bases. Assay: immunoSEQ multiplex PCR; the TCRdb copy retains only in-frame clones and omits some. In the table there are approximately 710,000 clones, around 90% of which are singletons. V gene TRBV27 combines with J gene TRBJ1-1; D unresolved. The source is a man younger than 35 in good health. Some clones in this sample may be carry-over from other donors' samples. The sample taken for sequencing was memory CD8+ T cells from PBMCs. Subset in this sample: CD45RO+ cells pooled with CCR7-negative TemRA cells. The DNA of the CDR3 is TGTGCCAGCAGTCCCTCCGGGAGGATGAACACTGAAGCTTTCTTT. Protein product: CASSPSGRMNTEAFF.